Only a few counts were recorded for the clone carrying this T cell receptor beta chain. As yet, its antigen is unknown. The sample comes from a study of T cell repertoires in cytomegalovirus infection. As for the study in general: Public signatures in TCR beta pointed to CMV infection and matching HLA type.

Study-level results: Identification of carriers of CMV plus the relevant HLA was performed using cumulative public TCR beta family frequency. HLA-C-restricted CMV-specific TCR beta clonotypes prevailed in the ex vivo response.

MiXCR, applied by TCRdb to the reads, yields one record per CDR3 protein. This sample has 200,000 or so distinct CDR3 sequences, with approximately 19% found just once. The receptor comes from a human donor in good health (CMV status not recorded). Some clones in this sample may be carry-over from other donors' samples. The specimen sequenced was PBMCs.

Written as DNA, the CDR3 is TGCAGCGTACCGTCCCGGGACAGGGGCGCCCACTATGGCTACACCTTC. Translated, it gives CSVPSRDRGAHYGYTF. The rearrangement uses TRBV29-1 and TRBJ1-2; 10 nucleotides line up with TRBD1. CDR1 is SQVTM and CDR2 is ANQGSEA in the germline V gene. The CDR3 length is 16 residues. The V and J ends lost 6 bases and 3 bases, in that order; junction bases with no gene match: 13.